A selection of T cell receptor beta chains follows, all from one sample in a study of post-analysis software for immune sequencing data. TCRdb independently ran MiXCR on the PCR reads; one entry per CDR3 protein. The profile shows hundreds of thousands of distinct CDR3 sequences, roughly 27% of them singletons. Sequences were obtained from blood. These receptors all come from a girl under 18 with multiple sclerosis. Each CDR3 is given with its conserved first and last residue. Fields, in order: CDR3 protein, CDR3 DNA, V gene, J gene, clone size, D gene, CDR3 length. D genes are given only for firm matches. Some rows mark clone size as missing; the rest say once, few, many or name a class of expanded clone.

CDR3 protein: CASSSDSGRRETQYF; CDR3 DNA: TGCGCCAGCAGCTCGGACTCAGGGCGAAGGGAGACCCAGTACTTC; V gene: TRBV5-1; J gene: TRBJ2-5; clone size: few; D gene: -; CDR3 length: 15
CDR3 protein: CASSDTGRIVDTQYF; CDR3 DNA: TGTGCCAGCAGTGATACAGGGCGAATCGTGGATACGCAGTATTTT; V gene: TRBV6-1; J gene: TRBJ2-3; clone size: -; D gene: -; CDR3 length: 15
CDR3 protein: CSAPGTGSTDTQYF; CDR3 DNA: TGCAGTGCTCCCGGGACAGGGAGTACAGATACGCAGTATTTT; V gene: TRBV20-1; J gene: TRBJ2-3; clone size: -; D gene: TRBD1; CDR3 length: 14
CDR3 protein: CASSQELAGVPNEQFF; CDR3 DNA: TGTGCCAGCAGCCAAGAACTAGCGGGGGTTCCGAATGAGCAGTTCTTC; V gene: TRBV4-2; J gene: TRBJ2-1; clone size: -; D gene: TRBD2; CDR3 length: 16
CDR3 protein: CASSVDKAYGYTF; CDR3 DNA: TGTGCCAGCAGCGTGGACAAGGCCTATGGCTACACCTTC; V gene: TRBV7-9; J gene: TRBJ1-2; clone size: few; D gene: -; CDR3 length: 13
CDR3 protein: CASSPPGTSGRAYQFF; CDR3 DNA: TGTGCCAGCAGCCCCCCGGGGACTAGCGGGAGGGCCTATCAGTTCTTC; V gene: TRBV9; J gene: TRBJ2-1; clone size: few; D gene: TRBD2; CDR3 length: 16
CDR3 protein: CASSYTLVVLGQETQYF; CDR3 DNA: TGTGCCAGCAGCTACACCCTTGTTGTTCTTGGCCAAGAGACCCAGTACTTC; V gene: TRBV7-9; J gene: TRBJ2-5; clone size: -; D gene: -; CDR3 length: 17
CDR3 protein: CACKDRGTGELFF; CDR3 DNA: TGTGCCTGCAAGGACAGGGGAACCGGGGAGCTGTTTTTT; V gene: TRBV28; J gene: TRBJ2-2; clone size: -; D gene: TRBD1; CDR3 length: 13
CDR3 protein: CVSSVGTGGDTQYF; CDR3 DNA: TGTGTCAGCAGCGTAGGGACAGGCGGCGATACGCAGTATTTT; V gene: TRBV9; J gene: TRBJ2-3; clone size: -; D gene: TRBD1; CDR3 length: 14
CDR3 protein: CASSFEAPHRLLGGPSDQYF; CDR3 DNA: TGTGCCAGCAGTTTTGAGGCCCCCCACCGTCTCCTTGGGGGCCCAAGCGACCAGTACTTC; V gene: TRBV28; J gene: TRBJ2-7; clone size: -; D gene: -; CDR3 length: 20
CDR3 protein: CASSLRQGGAETQYF; CDR3 DNA: TGCGCCAGCAGCTTACGACAGGGTGGTGCGGAGACCCAGTACTTC; V gene: TRBV5-1; J gene: TRBJ2-5; clone size: -; D gene: TRBD1; CDR3 length: 15
CDR3 protein: CASSLAHGTDTQYF; CDR3 DNA: TGTGCCAGCAGCTTAGCGCACGGCACAGATACGCAGTATTTT; V gene: TRBV7-9; J gene: TRBJ2-3; clone size: -; D gene: -; CDR3 length: 14
CDR3 protein: CASSERAGDTQYF; CDR3 DNA: TGTGCCAGCAGTGAGAGGGCCGGGGATACGCAGTATTTT; V gene: TRBV6-4; J gene: TRBJ2-3; clone size: -; D gene: -; CDR3 length: 13
CDR3 protein: CASTPQGFFYGYTF; CDR3 DNA: TGTGCCAGCACCCCACAGGGGTTCTTCTATGGCTACACCTTC; V gene: TRBV6-1; J gene: TRBJ1-2; clone size: -; D gene: TRBD1; CDR3 length: 14
CDR3 protein: CASSVGGGWGYQETQYF; CDR3 DNA: TGTGCCAGCAGCGTAGGAGGGGGGTGGGGGTACCAAGAGACCCAGTACTTC; V gene: TRBV9; J gene: TRBJ2-5; clone size: once; D gene: -; CDR3 length: 17
CDR3 protein: CASSELSGTDEQFF; CDR3 DNA: TGTGCCAGCAGTGAATTATCAGGGACGGATGAGCAGTTCTTC; V gene: TRBV2; J gene: TRBJ2-1; clone size: -; D gene: -; CDR3 length: 14
CDR3 protein: CASSSASTGSSYEQYF; CDR3 DNA: TGTGCCAGCAGTTCCGCGTCCACAGGGTCCTCCTACGAGCAGTACTTC; V gene: TRBV6-6; J gene: TRBJ2-7; clone size: few; D gene: -; CDR3 length: 16
CDR3 protein: CASSETGAIYNGQFF; CDR3 DNA: TGTGCCAGCAGTGAAACAGGGGCCATTTACAATGGGCAGTTCTTC; V gene: TRBV2; J gene: TRBJ2-1; clone size: -; D gene: TRBD1; CDR3 length: 15
CDR3 protein: CASSLSLGTYEQYF; CDR3 DNA: TGCGCCAGCAGCTTGTCATTAGGGACCTACGAGCAGTACTTC; V gene: TRBV5-1; J gene: TRBJ2-7; clone size: few; D gene: -; CDR3 length: 14
CDR3 protein: CASSQDYSSGNTIYF; CDR3 DNA: TGCGCCAGCAGCCAAGATTACAGTTCTGGAAACACCATATATTTT; V gene: TRBV4-1; J gene: TRBJ1-3; clone size: -; D gene: -; CDR3 length: 15
CDR3 protein: CSVGRTGGQNIQYF; CDR3 DNA: TGCAGCGTTGGCAGGACAGGGGGGCAAAACATTCAGTACTTC; V gene: TRBV29-1; J gene: TRBJ2-4; clone size: few; D gene: TRBD1; CDR3 length: 14
CDR3 protein: CASSRAGGTGEQFF; CDR3 DNA: TGTGCCAGCAGCCGGGCGGGGGGCACCGGTGAGCAGTTCTTC; V gene: TRBV3-1; J gene: TRBJ2-1; clone size: few; D gene: TRBD2; CDR3 length: 14
CDR3 protein: CATSRDPTGVPRGYTF; CDR3 DNA: TGTGCCACCAGCAGAGACCCGACAGGGGTACCAAGGGGCTACACCTTC; V gene: TRBV15; J gene: TRBJ1-2; clone size: -; D gene: TRBD1; CDR3 length: 16
CDR3 protein: CASSQDRALGNIQYF; CDR3 DNA: TGTGCCAGCAGCCAAGATCGCGCGTTAGGGAACATTCAGTACTTC; V gene: TRBV3-1; J gene: TRBJ2-4; clone size: few; D gene: -; CDR3 length: 15
CDR3 protein: CASSKQGALDSPLHF; CDR3 DNA: TGCGCCAGCAGCAAACAGGGGGCCCTGGATTCACCCCTCCACTTT; V gene: TRBV5-1; J gene: TRBJ1-6; clone size: -; D gene: TRBD1; CDR3 length: 15
CDR3 protein: CASSLVGSRNTEAFF; CDR3 DNA: TGTGCCAGCAGTTTGGTAGGCAGCCGGAACACTGAAGCTTTCTTT; V gene: TRBV12-3/TRBV12-4; J gene: TRBJ1-1; clone size: few; D gene: -; CDR3 length: 15
CDR3 protein: CASSFMRQGNQPQHF; CDR3 DNA: TGTGCCAGCAGTTTCATGAGGCAGGGAAATCAGCCCCAGCATTTT; V gene: TRBV12-3/TRBV12-4; J gene: TRBJ1-5; clone size: few; D gene: -; CDR3 length: 15
CDR3 protein: CASSLAQGPKGETQYF; CDR3 DNA: TGTGCCAGCAGCTTAGCTCAGGGACCCAAGGGAGAGACCCAGTACTTC; V gene: TRBV7-2; J gene: TRBJ2-5; clone size: -; D gene: -; CDR3 length: 16
CDR3 protein: CASSQVLAGGQNIQYF; CDR3 DNA: TGTGCCAGCAGCCAAGTCCTAGCGGGAGGACAAAACATTCAGTACTTC; V gene: TRBV14; J gene: TRBJ2-4; clone size: once; D gene: TRBD2; CDR3 length: 16
CDR3 protein: CASSQDTGLAVNEQFF; CDR3 DNA: TGCGCCAGCAGCCAAGACACGGGACTAGCGGTAAATGAGCAGTTCTTC; V gene: TRBV4-3; J gene: TRBJ2-1; clone size: few; D gene: TRBD2; CDR3 length: 16
CDR3 protein: CASTFDRQKNEQYF; CDR3 DNA: TGTGCCAGCACCTTTGACAGGCAAAAGAACGAGCAGTACTTC; V gene: TRBV6-6; J gene: TRBJ2-7; clone size: few; D gene: -; CDR3 length: 14
CDR3 protein: CASSQPGQAYGYTF; CDR3 DNA: TGCGCCAGCAGCCAGCCGGGACAGGCCTATGGCTACACCTTC; V gene: TRBV4-3; J gene: TRBJ1-2; clone size: few; D gene: TRBD1; CDR3 length: 14
CDR3 protein: CACSQDQAGGGGYTF; CDR3 DNA: TGCGCCTGCAGCCAAGACCAGGCCGGGGGAGGAGGCTACACCTTC; V gene: TRBV4-3; J gene: TRBJ1-2; clone size: -; D gene: -; CDR3 length: 15
CDR3 protein: CASSRGTESKWYEQYF; CDR3 DNA: TGTGCCAGCAGCAGGGGGACAGAGAGTAAATGGTACGAGCAGTACTTC; V gene: TRBV7-2; J gene: TRBJ2-7; clone size: many; D gene: TRBD1; CDR3 length: 16
CDR3 protein: CASSYPQVDQPQHF; CDR3 DNA: TGTGCCAGCAGTTACCCACAGGTCGACCAGCCCCAGCATTTT; V gene: TRBV6-6; J gene: TRBJ1-5; clone size: -; D gene: -; CDR3 length: 14
CDR3 protein: CSVAQGAVQETQYF; CDR3 DNA: TGCAGCGTTGCACAGGGGGCTGTCCAAGAGACCCAGTACTTC; V gene: TRBV29-1; J gene: TRBJ2-5; clone size: many; D gene: TRBD1; CDR3 length: 14
CDR3 protein: CASSVGPDPSTDTQYF; CDR3 DNA: TGTGCCAGCAGCGTAGGACCGGATCCTAGCACAGATACGCAGTATTTT; V gene: TRBV9; J gene: TRBJ2-3; clone size: -; D gene: -; CDR3 length: 16
CDR3 protein: CSARDQGGRFENIQYF; CDR3 DNA: TGCAGTGCTAGAGATCAAGGGGGCCGGTTCGAAAACATTCAGTACTTC; V gene: TRBV20-1; J gene: TRBJ2-4; clone size: few; D gene: TRBD1; CDR3 length: 16
CDR3 protein: CASSQDLGGGRVEETQYF; CDR3 DNA: TGCGCCAGCAGCCAAGATCTAGGCGGCGGGAGAGTCGAAGAGACCCAGTACTTC; V gene: TRBV4-3; J gene: TRBJ2-5; clone size: few; D gene: TRBD2; CDR3 length: 18
CDR3 protein: CSATQNGQFF; CDR3 DNA: TGCAGTGCTACGCAGAATGGGCAGTTCTTC; V gene: TRBV20-1; J gene: TRBJ2-1; clone size: -; D gene: -; CDR3 length: 10
CDR3 protein: CSARDIIGGAYEQYF; CDR3 DNA: TGCAGTGCTAGAGATATCATAGGGGGGGCCTACGAGCAGTACTTC; V gene: TRBV20-1; J gene: TRBJ2-7; clone size: few; D gene: -; CDR3 length: 15
CDR3 protein: CSARSGRGSSYEQYF; CDR3 DNA: TGCAGTGCTAGGTCTGGGCGGGGGAGCTCCTACGAGCAGTACTTC; V gene: TRBV20-1; J gene: TRBJ2-7; clone size: -; D gene: TRBD2; CDR3 length: 15
CDR3 protein: CASSLDGGRAFGLFF; CDR3 DNA: TGCGCCAGCAGCTTGGACGGGGGGCGTGCGTTCGGGCTGTTTTTT; V gene: TRBV5-1; J gene: TRBJ2-2; clone size: -; D gene: -; CDR3 length: 15
CDR3 protein: CSAGALQGDWIEQYF; CDR3 DNA: TGCAGTGCTGGAGCCCTACAGGGAGATTGGATCGAGCAGTACTTC; V gene: TRBV20-1; J gene: TRBJ2-7; clone size: -; D gene: -; CDR3 length: 15
CDR3 protein: CASSPLAGGDYNEQFF; CDR3 DNA: TGTGCCAGCAGCCCACTAGCGGGAGGGGACTACAATGAGCAGTTCTTC; V gene: TRBV6-2/TRBV6-3; J gene: TRBJ2-1; clone size: few; D gene: TRBD2; CDR3 length: 16
CDR3 protein: CSVDGLLSYNEQFF; CDR3 DNA: TGCAGCGTTGACGGACTCCTCTCCTACAATGAGCAGTTCTTC; V gene: TRBV29-1; J gene: TRBJ2-1; clone size: few; D gene: -; CDR3 length: 14
CDR3 protein: CASSLNRQTNQPQHF; CDR3 DNA: TGTGCCAGCAGTTTAAATCGCCAGACCAATCAGCCCCAGCATTTT; V gene: TRBV12-3/TRBV12-4; J gene: TRBJ1-5; clone size: -; D gene: -; CDR3 length: 15
CDR3 protein: CAISETDEQYF; CDR3 DNA: TGTGCCATCAGTGAAACAGACGAGCAGTACTTC; V gene: TRBV10-3; J gene: TRBJ2-7; clone size: few; D gene: -; CDR3 length: 11